The subject of this entry is one T cell receptor beta chain. Its antigen is not identified. Assay used: immunoSEQ multiplex PCR; TCRdb lists only in-frame clones, some missing. This sample has around 77,000 clones, with 80% found just once. This sample was included in a study of T cell clones after liver transplantation. Study-level findings and limits: Low donor cell numbers restricted donor-reactive repertoire measurement in a couple of subjects.

The CDR3 covers 13 residues. Germline CDR1 is MNHEY and CDR2 is SMNVEV (reference sequence). Trimming stripped 1 base from V and 3 bases from J, with 7 bases between. The rearrangement links TRBV27 to TRBJ2-7; no clear D. The sequence was obtained from a human patient who received a liver transplant. The graft donor may account for some of the T cells. The sample in question was CD4+ T cells from blood, obtained 12 months after liver transplant. CDR3 protein: CASSLFSNYEQYF. CDR3 bases: TGTGCCAGCAGTTTATTCTCCAACTACGAGCAGTACTTC.